This T cell receptor beta chain was captured in a study of cytomegalovirus exposure and HLA in healthy donors. Study details: Genotyping showed roughly 76% of 300 to 450 donors falling in the Caucasian-associated ancestry cluster. Study-level findings and limits: Previous analysis showed most TCR beta V segments were productive about 87% or about 30% of the time. Diagnosis of cytomegalovirus status made by the classifier reportedly showed high specificity and sensitivity. The study assumed roughly uniform donor sequencing depth for presence/absence analyses.

J gave up 6 bases and V 5 bases, and 5 bases lay outside the gene matches. The CDR3 is 14 amino acids. CDR1 is SGHRS and CDR2 is YFSETQ in the germline V gene. The PCR employed 60 Vbeta primers together with 13 Jbeta primers. Profiling relied on immunoSEQ multiplex PCR, and the TCRdb table lists in-frame clones only, not all of them. In the table there are about 210,000 clones, roughly 80% of which are singletons. Points on this clone: Its cognate antigen is unknown.

This clonotype was obtained from a young man in good health and CMV-seronegative. The chain recombines TRBV5-1 with TRBJ1-1; 12 bases map to TRBD1. The sequenced sample consisted of PBMCs. This CDR3 reads CASRRGQGAPEAFF. CDR3 coding DNA: TGCGCCAGCAGAAGGGGACAGGGGGCACCTGAAGCTTTCTTT.